Following are 16 T cell receptor beta chains from one sample sequenced in a study of cytomegalovirus exposure and HLA in healthy donors. Measured with immunoSEQ multiplex PCR; TCRdb has only the in-frame clones, and not every one. Among a few hundred thousand clones listed, 86% were seen once. Sequencing was performed on PBMCs. The receptors were sampled from a woman between 18 and 30 years old in good health and CMV-seronegative.

The CDR3 DNA follows: TGTGCCAGTAGTATTCGGGGGAAACACAATGAGCAGTTCTTC. It codes for CASSIRGKHNEQFF. This chain links TRBV19 with TRBJ2-1; tentative D call: TRBD2 (6 bases). Trimming shortened V by 3 bases and J by 5 bases, and 11 bases separated the two germline ends. The CDR3 loop spans 14 amino acids. The germline V gene encodes CDR1 LNHDA and CDR2 SQIVND (reference sequence).

The V gene is TRBV6-5, the J gene TRBJ2-1; 8 bases map to TRBD1. J lost 2 bases, V lost 6 bases, and 6 bases had no gene match. The V gene's germline CDR1 is MNHEY and CDR2 SVGAGI. The CDR3 covers 15 residues. CDR3 nucleotides: TGTGCCAGCAGCCGCGACAGGGGACCCTACAATGAGCAGTTCTTC. Protein product: CASSRDRGPYNEQFF.

The chain employs TRBV30 and TRBJ2-5, with D tentatively TRBD1 (5 bases). This CDR3 contains 13 residues. V lost 0 bases to trimming and J lost 2 bases, with 7 bases between them. Germline V gene lookup returns CDR1 GTSNPN and CDR2 SVGIG (reference sequence). CDR3 residues: CAWSVNRQETQYF. In DNA form, the CDR3 reads TGTGCCTGGAGTGTCAACAGGCAAGAGACCCAGTACTTC.

This sequence joins TRBV5-4 and TRBJ2-1, with 9 bases lining up with TRBD2. The CDR3 spans 16 residues. Germline V gives CDR1 SGHNT, CDR2 YYREEE (reference sequence). The J segment lost 0 bases and the V segment lost 4 bases, leaving 5 bases of the junction unmatched. In DNA, the CDR3 is TGTGCCAGCAGCCCGCCAGCGGGAGGCTCCTACAATGAGCAGTTCTTC. Translation gives CASSPPAGGSYNEQFF.

The chain recombines TRBV15 with TRBJ2-7; unclear D gene. V was pared by 0 bases and J by 4 bases, with 4 bases between. This CDR3 contains 12 residues. Germline loops: CDR1 LNHNV, CDR2 YYDKDF (reference sequence). The chain's CDR3 is CATSRDQYEQYF. The CDR3 nucleotides are TGTGCCACCAGCAGAGATCAATACGAGCAGTACTTC. The whole variable domain, filled in from reference TRBV15 and TRBJ2-7, reads DAMVIQNPRYQVTQFGKPVTLSCSQTLNHNVMYWYQQKSSQAPKLLFHYYDKDFNNEADTPDNFQSRRPNTSFCFLDIRSPGLGDTAMYLCATSRDQYEQYFGPGTRLTVT.

This clone was seen only a few times. The chain is built from TRBV4-1 and TRBJ1-1; 9 nucleotides agree with TRBD1. V was clipped by 3 bases and J by 8 bases; unmatched bases: 4. The CDR3 loop spans 13 amino acids. Germline V CDR1 and CDR2: MGHRA, YSYEKL. This CDR3 is CASSHLTGGEAFF. The DNA for the CDR3 is TGCGCCAGCAGCCACCTAACAGGGGGCGAAGCTTTCTTT.

V is TRBV14 and J is TRBJ2-7, with 12 bases matching TRBD2. The J segment lost 0 bases and the V segment lost 3 bases, leaving 3 bases of the junction unmatched. Germline V gene data show CDR1 as SGHDN and CDR2 as FVKESK. The CDR3 totals 16 residues. CDR3 sequence (DNA): TGTGCCAGCAGCCAGTGGACTAGCGGGGTCTCCTACGAGCAGTACTTC. It specifies CASSQWTSGVSYEQYF.

With regard to this clone: Being one base from a much bigger clone, this may be a read error. This CDR3 is also generated by other DNA sequences in the sample. This sequence joins TRBV6-5 and TRBJ1-1; D unclear. The CDR3 has 13 residues. The germline V gene has CDR1 MNHEY and CDR2 SVGAGI. The germline V and J ends were trimmed by 6 bases and 1 base, with 9 bases remaining between them. The chain's CDR3 is CASSYRGNTEAFF. As DNA, the CDR3 is TGTGCCAGCAGCTACCGGGGGAACACTGAAGCTTTCTTT.

This chain joins TRBV28 and TRBJ1-6, with a possible D match to TRBD1 (6 bases). The CDR3 spans 12 residues. The germline V gene encodes CDR1 MDHEN and CDR2 SYDVKM. Deletions cut 2 bases from V and 18 bases from J, with 14 bases between. In DNA form, the CDR3 reads TGTGCCAGCAGTTTAACAGGGATCTTCCACCACTTT. This encodes CASSLTGIFHHF.

About this clone: Distinct nucleotide sequences in the sample also encode this CDR3. The rearrangement uses TRBV19 and TRBJ2-7, with 7 bases aligning to TRBD2. Germline V lookup: CDR1 LNHDA, CDR2 SQIVND (reference sequence). V trimming: 1 base; J trimming: 3 bases; junction bases outside the gene matches: 3. The CDR3 has 14 amino acids. This chain's CDR3 is CASSIGTSNYEQYF. As DNA, the CDR3 is TGTGCCAGTAGTATAGGGACTAGTAACTACGAGCAGTACTTC.

This chain links TRBV4-1 with TRBJ2-7, with TRBD2 as a possible D gene (5 bases). The CDR3 totals 13 residues. Germline V gene lookup returns CDR1 MGHRA and CDR2 YSYEKL. Trimming stripped 0 bases from V and 7 bases from J, with 10 bases between. Here the CDR3 DNA reads TGCGCCAGCAGCCAAGAAAAGAGCGGAGAGCAGTACTTC. Translating gives CASSQEKSGEQYF.

This chain joins TRBV11-2 and TRBJ1-6; perhaps TRBD1 as D (6 bases). V gave up 0 bases and J gave up 1 base, with 13 bases separating them. The CDR3 length is 18 residues. CDR1 SGHAT and CDR2 FQNNGV come from the germline V gene. Here the CDR3 DNA reads TGTGCCAGCAGCTTAGATGCGGGGGCGCGATCCTATAATTCACCCCTCCACTTT. This codes for CASSLDAGARSYNSPLHF.

V is TRBV6-1 and J is TRBJ1-2, with a tentative D call TRBD1 (6 bases). The CDR3 is 15 residues long. Germline CDR1 is MNHNS and CDR2 is SASEGT. The germline V and J ends were trimmed by 2 bases and 0 bases, with 10 bases remaining between them. The CDR3 DNA reads TGTGCCAGCAGTGAACTAACAGGGCCTAACTATGGCTACACCTTC. This encodes CASSELTGPNYGYTF.

Turning to this clone: The junction differs from germline at one of its ends, possibly a read error. This sequence joins TRBV7-2 and TRBJ2-1; possible D gene TRBD2, 5 bases. Germline V gene lookup returns CDR1 SGHTA and CDR2 FQGNSA. The CDR3 covers 12 residues. DNA of the CDR3: TGTGCCAGCAGCTTAGAGGTGGGCAGGAGGATCTTC. Translation: CASSLEVGRRIF.

The V gene is TRBV29-1, the J gene TRBJ1-2; D is undetermined. The CDR3 is 11 residues long. Per the germline V gene, CDR1 is SQVTM and CDR2 is ANQGSEA. Trimming pared 4 bases from V and 9 bases from J, leaving 12 bases between. The CDR3 sequence: CSVATSRSYTF. The CDR3 region has the DNA TGCAGCGTTGCTACCTCTAGGAGCTACACCTTC.

This clone has more than one count but fewer than ten. This rearrangement joins TRBV2 to TRBJ2-7, with 9 bases matching TRBD1. This CDR3 contains 13 residues. Germline V gives CDR1 SNHLY, CDR2 FYNNEI. V was clipped by 6 bases and J by 4 bases; unmatched bases: 4. In DNA, the CDR3 is TGTGCCAGCAGGGGGGACAGGGCGTACGAGCAGTACTTC. Protein sequence: CASRGDRAYEQYF. Together with reference TRBV2 and TRBJ2-7, the CDR3 gives the full variable domain: EPEVTQTPSHQVTQMGQEVILRCVPISNHLYFYWYRQILGQKVEFLVSFYNNEISEKSEIFDDQFSVERPDGSNFTLKIRSTKLEDSAMYFCASRGDRAYEQYFGPGTRLTVT.